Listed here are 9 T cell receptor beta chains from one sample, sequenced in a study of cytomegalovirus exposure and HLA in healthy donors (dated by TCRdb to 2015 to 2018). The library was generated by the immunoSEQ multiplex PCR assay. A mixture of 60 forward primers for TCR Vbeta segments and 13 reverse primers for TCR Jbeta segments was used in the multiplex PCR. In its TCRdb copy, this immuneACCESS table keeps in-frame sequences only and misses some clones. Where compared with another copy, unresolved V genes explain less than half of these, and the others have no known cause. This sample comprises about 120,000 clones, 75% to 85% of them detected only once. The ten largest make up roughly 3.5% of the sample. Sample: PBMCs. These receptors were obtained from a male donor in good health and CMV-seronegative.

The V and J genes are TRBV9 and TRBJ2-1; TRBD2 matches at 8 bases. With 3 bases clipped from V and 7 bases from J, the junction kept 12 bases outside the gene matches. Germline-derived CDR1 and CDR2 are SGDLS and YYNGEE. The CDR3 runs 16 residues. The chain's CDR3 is CASSAPSGSSGNEQFF. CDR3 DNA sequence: TGTGCCAGCAGCGCCCCCAGCGGGAGCTCGGGAAATGAGCAGTTCTTC.

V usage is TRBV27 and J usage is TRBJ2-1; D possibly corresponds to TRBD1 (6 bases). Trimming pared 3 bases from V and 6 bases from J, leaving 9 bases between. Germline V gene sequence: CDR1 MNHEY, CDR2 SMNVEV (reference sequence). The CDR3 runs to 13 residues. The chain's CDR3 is CASSLGALNEQFF. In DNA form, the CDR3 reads TGTGCCAGCAGTTTGGGGGCCCTCAATGAGCAGTTCTTC.

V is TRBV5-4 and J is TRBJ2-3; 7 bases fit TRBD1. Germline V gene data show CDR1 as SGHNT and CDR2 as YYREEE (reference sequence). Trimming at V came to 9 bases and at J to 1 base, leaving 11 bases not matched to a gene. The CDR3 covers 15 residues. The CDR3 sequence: CATKRGPPGTDTQYF. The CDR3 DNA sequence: TGTGCCACCAAAAGGGGGCCTCCGGGCACAGATACGCAGTATTTT.

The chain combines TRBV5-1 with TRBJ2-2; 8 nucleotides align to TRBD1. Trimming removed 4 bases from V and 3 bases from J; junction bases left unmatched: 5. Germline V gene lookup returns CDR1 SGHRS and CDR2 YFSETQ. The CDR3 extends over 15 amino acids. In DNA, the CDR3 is TGCGCCAGCAGCGTGTCGGGACAGGACACCGGGGAGCTGTTTTTT. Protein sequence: CASSVSGQDTGELFF.

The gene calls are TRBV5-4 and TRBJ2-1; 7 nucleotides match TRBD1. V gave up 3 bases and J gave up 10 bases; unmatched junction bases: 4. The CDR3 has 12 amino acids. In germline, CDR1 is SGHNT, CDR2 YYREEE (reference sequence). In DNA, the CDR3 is TGTGCCAGCAGCTCCTGGGACAGCGAGCAGTTCTTC. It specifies CASSSWDSEQFF.

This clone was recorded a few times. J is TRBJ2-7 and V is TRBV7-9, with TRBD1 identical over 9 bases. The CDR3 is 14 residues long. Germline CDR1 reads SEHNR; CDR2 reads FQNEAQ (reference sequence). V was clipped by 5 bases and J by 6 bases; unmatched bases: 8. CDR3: CASSPPGQGREQYF. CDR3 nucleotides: TGTGCCAGCAGCCCACCGGGACAGGGTCGCGAGCAGTACTTC.

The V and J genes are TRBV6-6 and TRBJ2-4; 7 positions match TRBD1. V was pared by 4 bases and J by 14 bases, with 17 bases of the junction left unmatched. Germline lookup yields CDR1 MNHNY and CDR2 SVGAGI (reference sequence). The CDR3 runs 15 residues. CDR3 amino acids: CASSLTRDSWLREYF. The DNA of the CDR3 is TGTGCCAGCAGTTTGACCCGGGACAGCTGGCTCCGTGAGTACTTC.

DNA for the CDR3: TGTGCCAGCAGCGGGACAGGGGTTGCCAATTCACCCCTCCACTTT. This encodes CASSGTGVANSPLHF. This chain uses TRBV6-5 with TRBJ1-6, with 10 bases fitting TRBD1. This CDR3 spans 15 amino acids. With 6 bases clipped from V and 7 bases from J, the junction kept 6 bases outside the gene matches. CDR1 and CDR2 from the germline V gene are MNHEY and SVGAGI.

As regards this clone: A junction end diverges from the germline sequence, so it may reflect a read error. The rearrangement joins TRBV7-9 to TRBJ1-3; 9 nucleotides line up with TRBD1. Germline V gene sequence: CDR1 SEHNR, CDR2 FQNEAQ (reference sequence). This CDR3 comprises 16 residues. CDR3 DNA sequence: TGTTCCAGCAGCAAATCCGGGACAGGGTCTGGAAACACCATATATTTT. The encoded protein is CSSSKSGTGSGNTIYF.